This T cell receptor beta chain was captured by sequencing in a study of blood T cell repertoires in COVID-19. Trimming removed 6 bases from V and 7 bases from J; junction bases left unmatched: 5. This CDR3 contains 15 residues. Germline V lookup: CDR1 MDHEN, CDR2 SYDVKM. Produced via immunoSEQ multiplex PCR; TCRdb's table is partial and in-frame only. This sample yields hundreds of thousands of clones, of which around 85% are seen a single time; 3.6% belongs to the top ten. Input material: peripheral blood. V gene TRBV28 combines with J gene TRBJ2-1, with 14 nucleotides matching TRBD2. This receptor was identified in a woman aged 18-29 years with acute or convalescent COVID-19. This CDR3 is CASSPGTSGSNEQFF. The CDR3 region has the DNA TGTGCCAGCAGCCCCGGGACTAGCGGGAGTAATGAGCAGTTCTTC.